Listed here are 23 T cell receptor beta chains from one sample, sequenced in a study of tumor-infiltrating lymphocytes in localized non-small cell lung cancer. Method: immunoSEQ multiplex PCR; TCRdb's copy keeps in-frame clones and lacks some. Among approximately 15,000 clones listed, more than 40% were seen once. The specimen sequenced was lung tumor tissue. The receptor set was obtained from a human donor with non-small cell lung cancer.

CDR3 sequence: CASSETVNTEAFF. The CDR3 DNA follows: TGTGCCAGCAGCGAGACAGTGAACACTGAAGCTTTCTTT. The gene calls are TRBV7-8 and TRBJ1-1; weak D call: TRBD1 (5 bases). Trimming cost V 5 bases and J 0 bases, with 7 bases left between them. Germline lookup yields CDR1 SGHVS and CDR2 FQNEAQ. CDR3 length equals 13 residues. The complete variable domain, with remaining parts taken from reference TRBV7-8 and TRBJ1-1, reads GAGVSQSPRYKVAKRGQDVALRCDPISGHVSLFWYQQALGQGPEFLTYFQNEAQLDKSGLPSDRFFAERPEGSVSTLKIQRTQQEDSAVYLCASSETVNTEAFFGQGTRLTVV.

The rearrangement joins TRBV11-3 to TRBJ2-2; TRBD1 is a possible D gene (6 bases). CDR3 length: 14 amino acids. Trimming removed 7 bases from V and 3 bases from J, with 12 bases in between. CDR1 and CDR2 from the germline V gene are SGHNT and YENEEA. In DNA form, the CDR3 reads TGTGCCAGCACCCCTGGGGGCTACACCGGGGAGCTGTTTTTT. The encoded protein is CASTPGGYTGELFF.

This clone was observed a handful of times. V is TRBV7-8 and J is TRBJ1-5; D gene uncertain. The CDR3 spans 15 residues. CDR1 is SGHVS and CDR2 is FQNEAQ in the germline V gene. Trimming pared 5 bases from V and 8 bases from J, leaving 19 bases between. CDR3 sequence (DNA): TGTGCCAGCAGCCTCCTCCGAGGCGGAGTGGAGCCCCAGCATTTT. This sequence encodes CASSLLRGGVEPQHF.

The chain couples TRBV28 to TRBJ1-3; 10 bases match TRBD1. Germline V CDR1 and CDR2: MDHEN, SYDVKM. V was clipped by 6 bases and J by 6 bases; unmatched bases: 8. The CDR3 is 15 amino acids. Written as DNA, the CDR3 is TGTGCCAGCAGCGAACGCGGACAGGGGGAAAACACCATATATTTT. This codes for CASSERGQGENTIYF.

The rearrangement links TRBV7-2 to TRBJ2-2; D call uncertain. V was trimmed by 1 base and J by 0 bases, leaving 9 bases between them. This CDR3 is 16 amino acids long. CDR1 and CDR2 (germline): SGHTA, FQGNSA. The DNA of the CDR3 is TGTGCCAGCAGCTTAGGGCTGGGCCCGAACACCGGGGAGCTGTTTTTT. This encodes CASSLGLGPNTGELFF. Looking up the rest from reference TRBV7-2 and TRBJ2-2 gives the full variable domain: GAGVSQSPSNKVTEKGKDVELRCDPISGHTALYWYRQSLGQGLEFLIYFQGNSAPDKSGLPSDRFSAERTGGSVSTLTIQRTQQEDSAVYLCASSLGLGPNTGELFFGEGSRLTVL.

This clone was seen a single time. The J gene is TRBJ2-7, the V gene TRBV5-6; TRBD1 aligns across 9 bases. This CDR3 has 12 amino acids. Germline V gene sequence: CDR1 SGHDT, CDR2 YYEEEE. Trimming at V came to 5 bases and at J to 5 bases, leaving 2 bases not matched to a gene. CDR3 region: CASSWTGDEQYF. For the CDR3, the DNA is TGTGCCAGCAGTTGGACAGGGGACGAGCAGTACTTC.

The chain joins TRBV4-3 to TRBJ2-1; D gene unclear. Trimming removed 4 bases from V and 8 bases from J, with 12 bases in between. CDR3 length: 13 amino acids. In germline, CDR1 is LGHNA, CDR2 YSLEER. This CDR3 reads CASSRASFHEQFF. The CDR3 DNA reads as TGCGCCAGCAGCCGGGCTAGTTTCCATGAGCAGTTCTTC.

This clone has ten or more counts. The V call is TRBV5-1, the J call TRBJ1-5, with D perhaps TRBD1 (6 bases). V was clipped by 2 bases and J by 2 bases, with 14 bases between them. There are 16 residues in the CDR3. Germline loops: CDR1 SGHRS, CDR2 YFSETQ. CDR3 sequence: CASSLTGLNGNQPQHF. In nucleotides, the CDR3 is TGCGCCAGCAGCTTAACAGGGCTGAATGGCAATCAGCCCCAGCATTTT.

The DNA of the CDR3 is TGTGCCTGGCGGACAGGGGATGAGCAGTTCTTC. It yields the protein CAWRTGDEQFF. V is TRBV30 and J is TRBJ2-1; TRBD1 aligns across 9 bases. Germline V lookup: CDR1 GTSNPN, CDR2 SVGIG (reference sequence). Germline trimming cut 5 bases from V and 8 bases from J; bases unmatched to any gene: 1. The CDR3 has 11 residues.

The V and J genes are TRBV28 and TRBJ2-3, with TRBD1 matching over 7 bases. The junction had 10 bases not matched to a gene; V was cut back by 5 bases and J by 2 bases. This CDR3 is built from 16 residues. CDR1 and CDR2 from the germline V gene are MDHEN and SYDVKM. The CDR3 DNA is TGTGCCAGCAGTCTACCGGGACAGACCATCACAGATACGCAGTATTTT. It translates to CASSLPGQTITDTQYF.

CDR3 DNA: TGTGCCAGCAGGACAGGCACCGGGGAGCTGTTTTTT. Its translation is CASRTGTGELFF. The V and J genes are TRBV6-1 and TRBJ2-2; weak D call: TRBD1 (6 bases). Germline V gene data show CDR1 as MNHNS and CDR2 as SASEGT. The V gene lost 6 bases and the J gene lost 4 bases, with 6 bases spanning the gap. This CDR3 comprises 12 residues.

The chain joins TRBV6-4 to TRBJ1-1; D ambiguous. Germline loops: CDR1 MRHNA, CDR2 SNTAGT. Trimming took 5 bases from V and 2 from J, leaving 9 bases between them. This CDR3 spans 13 amino acids. The CDR3 here is CASSFQRNTEAFF. CDR3 nucleotide sequence: TGTGCCAGCAGTTTTCAGCGTAACACTGAAGCTTTCTTT.

The table lists this clone with many counts. The V call is TRBV4-2, the J call TRBJ2-3; 8 bases match TRBD2. The ends lost 1 base at V and 5 bases at J; junction bases unmatched: 11. The CDR3 is made up of 17 amino acids. Germline lookup yields CDR1 LGHNA and CDR2 YNFKEQ. The CDR3 sequence is CASSQVGTGGREDTQYF. In DNA, the CDR3 is TGTGCCAGCAGCCAAGTCGGGACGGGGGGGCGGGAAGATACGCAGTATTTT.

V usage is TRBV28 and J usage is TRBJ2-7; no clear D gene. CDR1 is MDHEN and CDR2 is SYDVKM in the germline V gene. Between the trimmed V and J ends, which lost 6 bases and 0 bases, there was a span of 12 bases. The CDR3 consists of 14 residues. Written as DNA, the CDR3 is TGTGCCAGCAGGAGGCTGGAACTCTCCTACGAGCAGTACTTC. It specifies CASRRLELSYEQYF. Based on the CDR3 plus reference TRBV28 and TRBJ2-7, the full variable domain is DVKVTQSSRYLVKRTGEKVFLECVQDMDHENMFWYRQDPGLGLRLIYFSYDVKMKEKGDIPEGYSVSREKKERFSLILESASTNQTSMYLCASRRLELSYEQYFGPGTRLTVT.

The rearrangement links TRBV4-3 to TRBJ2-5; D is tentatively TRBD1 or TRBD2 (5 bases each). CDR1 and CDR2 (germline): LGHNA, YSLEER. The germline V and J ends were trimmed by 1 base and 5 bases, with 14 bases remaining between them. This CDR3 has 15 residues. Here the CDR3 DNA reads TGCGCCAGCAGCCAAGGGGGACGGGTGGGGGAGACCCAGTACTTC. Amino acids: CASSQGGRVGETQYF.

This rearrangement joins TRBV7-8 to TRBJ2-7; 10 nucleotides match TRBD2. Looked up from germline, CDR1 is SGHVS and CDR2 is FQNEAQ. Trimming cost V 5 bases and J 0 bases; bases outside gene matches: 4. This CDR3 spans 15 amino acids. CDR3 nucleotides: TGTGCCAGCAGCAAAATAGCGGGGGGCTCCTACGAGCAGTACTTC. Translating it yields CASSKIAGGSYEQYF.

The J gene is TRBJ2-3, the V gene TRBV5-6; maybe TRBD1 (5 bases). Per germline, CDR1 SGHDT and CDR2 YYEEEE. Deletions cut 10 bases from V and 0 bases from J, with 18 bases between. The CDR3 covers 15 residues. In DNA, the CDR3 is TGTGCCGCCAGCAGGGTGACGGCTAGCACAGATACGCAGTATTTT. It codes for CAASRVTASTDTQYF.

The chain couples TRBV2 to TRBJ1-2; D ambiguous. The CDR3 consists of 11 residues. CDR1 is SNHLY, CDR2 FYNNEI, per germline. V lost 8 bases and J 4 bases, leaving 8 bases between the germline ends. The CDR3 DNA reads as TGTGCCAGCGGTCCAGCCTATGGCTACACCTTC. This gives the protein CASGPAYGYTF.

This clone is deemed medium-sized. The chain joins TRBV29-1 to TRBJ2-5; 11 nucleotides match TRBD1. From germline, CDR1 is SQVTM and CDR2 ANQGSEA. Trimming at V came to 6 bases and at J to 4 bases, leaving 1 base not matched to a gene. The CDR3 extends over 12 amino acids. The DNA for the CDR3 is TGCAGCGTGGGACAGGGGGGAGAGACCCAGTACTTC. It yields the protein CSVGQGGETQYF.

This chain links TRBV5-4 with TRBJ2-7; 9 bases agree with TRBD1. The CDR3 is 14 amino acids. Germline V gene data show CDR1 as SGHNT and CDR2 as YYREEE (reference sequence). Germline trimming cut 5 bases from V and 6 bases from J; bases unmatched to any gene: 9. In nucleotides, the CDR3 is TGTGCCAGCAGGCGGGGACAGGGTATGGGCGAGCAGTACTTC. Translated: CASRRGQGMGEQYF.

This clone occurred a few times. J is TRBJ1-1 and V is TRBV27; D is unclear. Germline V lookup: CDR1 MNHEY, CDR2 SMNVEV (reference sequence). This CDR3 comprises 13 residues. V lost 0 bases to trimming and J lost 5 bases, with 7 bases between them. The CDR3 nucleotides are TGTGCCAGCAGTTTATCGTCTGCAACTGAAGCTTTCTTT. Translation: CASSLSSATEAFF.

V usage is TRBV6-5 and J usage is TRBJ2-2, with D unresolved. There are 15 residues in the CDR3. Trimming removed 2 bases from V and 8 bases from J, with 15 bases in between. Per germline, CDR1 MNHEY and CDR2 SVGAGI. CDR3 nucleotide sequence: TGTGCCAGCAGTTACGGGGTACTATCAACTGGGGAGCTGTTTTTT. As protein: CASSYGVLSTGELFF.

With respect to this clone: Germline is not matched at one junction end, which may reflect a read error. This chain uses TRBV28 with TRBJ1-1; 7 bases align to TRBD1. CDR3 size: 15 residues. CDR1 and CDR2 (germline): MDHEN, SYDVKM. The CDR3 reads CASSRRQGDGTEAFF. CDR3 nucleotide sequence: TGCGCCAGCAGCCGAAGACAGGGCGATGGCACTGAAGCTTTCTTT.